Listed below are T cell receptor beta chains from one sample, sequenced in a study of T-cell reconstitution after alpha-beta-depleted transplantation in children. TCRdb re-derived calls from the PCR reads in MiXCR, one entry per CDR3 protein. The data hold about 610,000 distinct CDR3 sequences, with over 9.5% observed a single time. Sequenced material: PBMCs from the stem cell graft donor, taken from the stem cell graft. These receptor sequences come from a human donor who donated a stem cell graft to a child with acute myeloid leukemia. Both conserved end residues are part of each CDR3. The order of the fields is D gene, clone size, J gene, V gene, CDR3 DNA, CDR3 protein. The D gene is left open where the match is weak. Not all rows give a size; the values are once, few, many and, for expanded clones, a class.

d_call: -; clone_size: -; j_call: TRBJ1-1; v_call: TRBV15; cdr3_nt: TGTGCCACCAGCAGAGTCGAACGCGCGGGCACTGAAGCTTTCTTT; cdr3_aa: CATSRVERAGTEAFF
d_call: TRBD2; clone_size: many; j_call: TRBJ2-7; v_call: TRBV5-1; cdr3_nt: TGTGCCAGCAGCTTAGTAGTAGCGGGGTCCTACGAGCAGTACTTC; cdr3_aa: CASSLVVAGSYEQYF
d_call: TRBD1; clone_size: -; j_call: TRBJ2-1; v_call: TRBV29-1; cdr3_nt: TGCAGCGTGGGGGACAGGGGAGAGTTCTTC; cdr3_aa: CSVGDRGEFF
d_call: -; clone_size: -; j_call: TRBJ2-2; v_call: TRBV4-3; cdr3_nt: TGCGCCAGCAGCCAAATTCCTTTGAACACCGGGGAGCTGTTTTTT; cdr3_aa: CASSQIPLNTGELFF
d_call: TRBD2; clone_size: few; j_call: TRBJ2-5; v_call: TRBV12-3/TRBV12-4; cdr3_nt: TGTGCCAGCAGACTAGCGGGACTAGAGACCCAGTACTTC; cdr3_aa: CASRLAGLETQYF
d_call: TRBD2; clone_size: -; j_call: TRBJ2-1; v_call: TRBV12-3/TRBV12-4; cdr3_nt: TGTGCCAGCAGTCCCCCCGTCCCGGGACTAACTTCGGGGGAGTTCTTC; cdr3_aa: CASSPPVPGLTSGEFF
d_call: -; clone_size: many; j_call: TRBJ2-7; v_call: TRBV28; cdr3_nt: TGTGCCAGCAGTTTTCCGGGGGCCCACTACGAGCAGTACTTC; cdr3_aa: CASSFPGAHYEQYF
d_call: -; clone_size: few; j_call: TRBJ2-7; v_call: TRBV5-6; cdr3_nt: TGTGCCAGCAGCCAGATCAGCTCCTACGAGCAGTACTTC; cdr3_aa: CASSQISSYEQYF
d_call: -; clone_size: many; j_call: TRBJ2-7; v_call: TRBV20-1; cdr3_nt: TGCAGTGCTAGAGATCTACCGGGGACATCCTCCTACGAGCAGTACTTC; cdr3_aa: CSARDLPGTSSYEQYF
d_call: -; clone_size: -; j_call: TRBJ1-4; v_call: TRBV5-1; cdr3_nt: TGCGCCAGCAGCTTGGCCGTTGCTCGTAATGAAAAACTGTTTTTT; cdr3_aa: CASSLAVARNEKLFF
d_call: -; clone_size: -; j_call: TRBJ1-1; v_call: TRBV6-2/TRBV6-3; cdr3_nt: TGTGCCAGCAGTTACGCCATAAACACTGAAGCTTTCTTT; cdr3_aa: CASSYAINTEAFF
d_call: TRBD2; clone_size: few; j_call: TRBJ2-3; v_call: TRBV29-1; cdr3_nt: TGCAGCGTGGTCCTCAGCGGGAGGGCCCCTGATACGCAGTATTTT; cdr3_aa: CSVVLSGRAPDTQYF
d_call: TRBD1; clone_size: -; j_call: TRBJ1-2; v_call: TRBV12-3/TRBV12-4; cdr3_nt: TGTGCCAGCAGTCCCAATGGACAGGGATACACCTTC; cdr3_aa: CASSPNGQGYTF
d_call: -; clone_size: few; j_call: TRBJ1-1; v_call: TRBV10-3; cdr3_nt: TGTGCCATCAGGGGCACGAACACTGAAGCTTTCTTT; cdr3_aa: CAIRGTNTEAFF
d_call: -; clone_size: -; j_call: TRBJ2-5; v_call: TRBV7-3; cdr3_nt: TGTGCCAGCAGCCTCCGGTGGCAGACCATGACCCAGTACTTC; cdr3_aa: CASSLRWQTMTQYF
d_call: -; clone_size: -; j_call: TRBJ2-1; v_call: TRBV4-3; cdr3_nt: TGCGCCAGCAGCCAAGATACTAACTACAATGAGCAGTTCTTC; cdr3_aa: CASSQDTNYNEQFF
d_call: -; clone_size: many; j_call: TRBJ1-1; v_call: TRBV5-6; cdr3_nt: TGTGCCAGCAGCTTGACGTCCCTTAAAAGGAACACTGAAGCTTTCTTT; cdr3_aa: CASSLTSLKRNTEAFF
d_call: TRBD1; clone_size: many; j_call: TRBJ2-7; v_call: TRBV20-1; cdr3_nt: TGCAGTGCGAGGACAGGGTTTTCCTACGAGCAGTACTTC; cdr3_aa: CSARTGFSYEQYF
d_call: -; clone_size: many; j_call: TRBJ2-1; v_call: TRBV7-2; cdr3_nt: TGTGCCAGCAGGCGAGTCGCCTACAATGAGCAGTTCTTC; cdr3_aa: CASRRVAYNEQFF
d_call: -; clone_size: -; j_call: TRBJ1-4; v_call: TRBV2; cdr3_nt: TGTGCCAGCAGTGCCAACGGTAATGAAAAACTGTTTTTT; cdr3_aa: CASSANGNEKLFF
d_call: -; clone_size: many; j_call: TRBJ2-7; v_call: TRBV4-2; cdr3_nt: TGTGCCAGCAGCCAAGATGAGGGGGGGACCGAGCAGTACTTC; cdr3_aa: CASSQDEGGTEQYF
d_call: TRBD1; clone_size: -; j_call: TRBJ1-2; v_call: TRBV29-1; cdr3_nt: TGCAGCGCCGGACAGGGGGGGACCTACACCTTC; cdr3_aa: CSAGQGGTYTF
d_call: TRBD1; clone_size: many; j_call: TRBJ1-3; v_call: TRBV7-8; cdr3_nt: TGTGCCAGCAGCTCCGACAGGGGGACTGGAAACACCATATATTTT; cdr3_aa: CASSSDRGTGNTIYF
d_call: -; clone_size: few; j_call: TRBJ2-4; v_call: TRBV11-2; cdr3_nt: TGTGCCAGCAGCCCCTCGGCGGGGGCGGGTAAAAACATTCAGTACTTC; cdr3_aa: CASSPSAGAGKNIQYF
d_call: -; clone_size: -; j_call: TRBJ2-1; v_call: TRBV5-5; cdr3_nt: TGTGCCAGCAGCTTGGAGGCAAATTACAATGAGCAGTTCTTC; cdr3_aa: CASSLEANYNEQFF
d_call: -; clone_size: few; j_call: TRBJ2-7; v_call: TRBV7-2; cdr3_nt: TGTGCCAGCAGCAGCGACTCAGGGGACTACGAGCAGTACTTC; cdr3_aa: CASSSDSGDYEQYF
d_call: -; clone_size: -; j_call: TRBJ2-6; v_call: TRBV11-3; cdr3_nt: TGTGCCAGCAGCTTAGGCCGGGCCTCCTCTGGGGCCAACGTCCTGACTTTC; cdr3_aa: CASSLGRASSGANVLTF
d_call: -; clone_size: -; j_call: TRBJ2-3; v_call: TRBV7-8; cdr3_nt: TGTGCCAGCAGCTTTATGGACATAGGGGGCACAGATACGCAGTATTTT; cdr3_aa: CASSFMDIGGTDTQYF
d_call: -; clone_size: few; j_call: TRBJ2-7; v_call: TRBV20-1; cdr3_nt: TGCAGTGCTAGAGTTTCGGGGGCCTACGAGCAGTACTTC; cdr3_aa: CSARVSGAYEQYF
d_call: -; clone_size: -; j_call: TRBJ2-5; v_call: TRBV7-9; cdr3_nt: TGTGCCAGCAGCTTATGGAGTGGTGAGACCCAGTACTTC; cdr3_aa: CASSLWSGETQYF
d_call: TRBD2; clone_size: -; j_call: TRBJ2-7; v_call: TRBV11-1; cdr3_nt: TGTGCCAGCAGCTACCCTGGAGGGCTAGCGGGGGTAGACTACGAGCAGTACTTT; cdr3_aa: CASSYPGGLAGVDYEQYF
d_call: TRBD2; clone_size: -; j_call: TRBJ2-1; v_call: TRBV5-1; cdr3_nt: TGCGCCAGCCGACTAGCGATTGGCAATGAGCAGTTCTTC; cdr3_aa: CASRLAIGNEQFF
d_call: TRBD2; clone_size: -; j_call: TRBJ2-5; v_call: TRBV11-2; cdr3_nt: TGTGCCAGCAGCTCAGGGACTAGCGGGAGTGTGACCCAGTACTTC; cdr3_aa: CASSSGTSGSVTQYF
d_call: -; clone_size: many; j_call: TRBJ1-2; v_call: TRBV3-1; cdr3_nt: TGTGCCAGCAGCCAAGGGGAGGTCCTGGGGAACTATGGCTACACCTTC; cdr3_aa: CASSQGEVLGNYGYTF
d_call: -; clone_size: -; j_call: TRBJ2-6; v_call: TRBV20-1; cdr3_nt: TGCAGTGCTAGAGTAGCGTCAGGGATGGGGGCCAACGTCCTGACTTTC; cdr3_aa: CSARVASGMGANVLTF
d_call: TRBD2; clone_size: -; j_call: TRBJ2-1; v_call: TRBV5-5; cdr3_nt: TGTGCCAGCAGCCCGTTAGTTCTAGCGGAATACAATGAGCAGTTCTTC; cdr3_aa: CASSPLVLAEYNEQFF
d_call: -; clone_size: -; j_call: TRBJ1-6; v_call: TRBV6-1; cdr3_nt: TGTGCCAGCAGCCTCGGAGCCTCCTATAATTCACCCCTCCACTTT; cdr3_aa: CASSLGASYNSPLHF
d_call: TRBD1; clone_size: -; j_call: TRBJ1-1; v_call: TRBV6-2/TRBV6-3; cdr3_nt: TGTGCCAGCAGTTACCTTCGACAGGGAACTGAAGCTTTCTTT; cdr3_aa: CASSYLRQGTEAFF
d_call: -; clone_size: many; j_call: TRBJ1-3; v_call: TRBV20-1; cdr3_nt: TGCAGTGCTAGAGATAACTCTGGAAACACCATATATTTT; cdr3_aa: CSARDNSGNTIYF
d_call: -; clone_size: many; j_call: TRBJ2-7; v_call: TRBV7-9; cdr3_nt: TGTGCCAGCAGCTACGATAGGGGGTGGAACGAGCAGTACTTC; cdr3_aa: CASSYDRGWNEQYF
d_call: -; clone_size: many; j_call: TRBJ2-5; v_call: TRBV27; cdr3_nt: TGTGCCAGCAGTCATAAGCGAAGACTCCAAGAGACCCAGTACTTC; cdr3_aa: CASSHKRRLQETQYF
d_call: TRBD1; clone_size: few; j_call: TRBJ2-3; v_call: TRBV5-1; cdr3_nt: TGCGCCAGCAGCGTACAGGGGCCAGATACGCAGTATTTT; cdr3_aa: CASSVQGPDTQYF
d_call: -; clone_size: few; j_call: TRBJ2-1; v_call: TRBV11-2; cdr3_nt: TGTGCCAGCAGCTTAGATCCCACGGGAAGCCCTGACAATGAGCAGTTCTTC; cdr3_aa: CASSLDPTGSPDNEQFF
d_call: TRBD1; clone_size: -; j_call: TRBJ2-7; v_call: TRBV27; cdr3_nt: TGTGCCAGCAGCGAATTCCGACGGGGACAGGTTTCTTCCGAGCAGTACTTC; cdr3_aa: CASSEFRRGQVSSEQYF
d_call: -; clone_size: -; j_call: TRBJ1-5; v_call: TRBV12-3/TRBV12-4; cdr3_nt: TGTGCCAGCAGTTTAGACAGAATCAATCAGCCCCAGCATTTT; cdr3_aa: CASSLDRINQPQHF
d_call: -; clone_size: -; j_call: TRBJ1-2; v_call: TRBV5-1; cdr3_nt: TGCGCCAGCAGCTTAACGGGGTCGGACGGCTACACCTTC; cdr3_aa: CASSLTGSDGYTF
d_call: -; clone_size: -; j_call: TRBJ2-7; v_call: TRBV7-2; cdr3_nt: TGTGCCAGCAGCTTAGAAGGGACAAGGACCTACGAGCAGTACTTC; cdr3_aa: CASSLEGTRTYEQYF
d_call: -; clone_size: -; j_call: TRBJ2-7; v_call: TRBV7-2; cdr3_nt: TGTGCCAGCAGCCTATACACTGTGGGGGCCTACGAGCAGTACTTC; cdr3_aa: CASSLYTVGAYEQYF
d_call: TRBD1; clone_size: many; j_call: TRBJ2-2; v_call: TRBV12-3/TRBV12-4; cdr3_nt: TGTGCCAGCAGGGGACAGACGACCGGGGAGCTGTTTTTT; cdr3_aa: CASRGQTTGELFF
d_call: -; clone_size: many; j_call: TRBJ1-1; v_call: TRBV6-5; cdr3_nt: TGTGCCAGCAGTTACTCGACAGGGAACACTGAAGCTTTCTTT; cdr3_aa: CASSYSTGNTEAFF
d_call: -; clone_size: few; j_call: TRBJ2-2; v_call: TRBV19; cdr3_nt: TGTGCCAGTACCCCGGACTGGGTCAACACCGGGGAGCTGTTTTTT; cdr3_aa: CASTPDWVNTGELFF
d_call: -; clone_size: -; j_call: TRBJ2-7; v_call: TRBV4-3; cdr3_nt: TGCGCCAGCAGCCAAGATCGGGCAGGGGACATGCATCCCTCCTACGAGCAGTACTTC; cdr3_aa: CASSQDRAGDMHPSYEQYF